This TCR beta chain comes out of a study of spatial heterogeneity in lung cancer. For the study at large: Alpha-chain sequences were detected in numbers that were consistently lower than beta-chain sequences.

The sample's time point: sample taken at primary tumor resection. Without sorting, whole RNA was sequenced from tumor, nontumor lung or frozen PBMC. The donors, approximately 66 patients with untreated early-stage non-small cell lung cancer, provided the samples. One entry per CDR3 protein, called by TCRdb with MiXCR from the 5' RACE reads. The repertoire includes 45,000 or so distinct CDR3 sequences, approximately 12% of them detected once, and about 40% sits in the top ten. The CDR3 has 13 amino acids. V was trimmed by 0 bases and J by 6 bases, leaving 9 bases between them. Germline-derived CDR1 and CDR2 are SGHNT and YYREEE (reference sequence).

The clonotype was recovered from a female donor with early-stage non-small cell lung cancer. The genes are TRBV5-4 and TRBJ2-5; no clear D gene. Material: PBMCs, obtained at surgery. In DNA, the CDR3 is TGTGCCAGCAGCTTGGGCAGCATAAAGACCCAGTACTTC. Its translation is CASSLGSIKTQYF. Complete variable domain (other parts from reference TRBV5-4 and TRBJ2-5): ETGVTQSPTHLIKTRGQQVTLRCSSQSGHNTVSWYQQALGQGPQFIFQYYREEENGRGNFPPRFSGLQFPNYSSELNVNALELDDSALYLCASSLGSIKTQYFGPGTRLLVL.